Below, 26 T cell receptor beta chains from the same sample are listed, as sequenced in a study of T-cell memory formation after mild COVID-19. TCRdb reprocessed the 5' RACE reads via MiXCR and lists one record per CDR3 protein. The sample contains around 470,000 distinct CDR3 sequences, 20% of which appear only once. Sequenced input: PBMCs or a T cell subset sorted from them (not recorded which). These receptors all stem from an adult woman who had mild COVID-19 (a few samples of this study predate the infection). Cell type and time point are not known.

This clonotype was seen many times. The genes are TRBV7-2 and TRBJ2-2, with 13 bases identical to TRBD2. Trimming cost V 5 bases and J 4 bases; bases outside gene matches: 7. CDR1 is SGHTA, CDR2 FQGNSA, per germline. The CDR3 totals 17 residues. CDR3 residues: CASSPTSGGSLTGELFF. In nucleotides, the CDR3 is TGTGCCAGCAGCCCGACTAGCGGGGGGTCTCTCACCGGGGAGCTGTTTTTT. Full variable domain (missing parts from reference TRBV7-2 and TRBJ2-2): GAGVSQSPSNKVTEKGKDVELRCDPISGHTALYWYRQSLGQGLEFLIYFQGNSAPDKSGLPSDRFSAERTGGSVSTLTIQRTQQEDSAVYLCASSPTSGGSLTGELFFGEGSRLTVL.

This chain's CDR3 is CAISDGFGTVNYGYTF. In DNA, the CDR3 is TGTGCCATCAGTGATGGGTTCGGGACAGTTAACTATGGCTACACCTTC. The chain recombines TRBV10-3 with TRBJ1-2; 7 bases fit TRBD1. V lost 3 bases to trimming and J lost 1 base; unmatched junction nucleotides: 8. CDR3 size: 16 residues. Germline V gene sequence: CDR1 ENHRY, CDR2 SYGVKD.

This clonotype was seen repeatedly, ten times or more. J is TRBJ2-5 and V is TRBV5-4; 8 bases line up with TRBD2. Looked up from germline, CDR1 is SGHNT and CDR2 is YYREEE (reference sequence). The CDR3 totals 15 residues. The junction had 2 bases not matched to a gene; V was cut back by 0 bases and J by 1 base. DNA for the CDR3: TGTGCCAGCAGCTTGGCGGGGGGGCTCCAAGAGACCCAGTACTTC. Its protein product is CASSLAGGLQETQYF. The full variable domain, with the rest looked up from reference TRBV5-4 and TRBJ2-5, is ETGVTQSPTHLIKTRGQQVTLRCSSQSGHNTVSWYQQALGQGPQFIFQYYREEENGRGNFPPRFSGLQFPNYSSELNVNALELDDSALYLCASSLAGGLQETQYFGPGTRLLVL.

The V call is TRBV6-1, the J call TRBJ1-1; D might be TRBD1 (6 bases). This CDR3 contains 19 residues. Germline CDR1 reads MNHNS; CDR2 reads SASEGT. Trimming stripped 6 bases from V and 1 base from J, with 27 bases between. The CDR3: CASRGGRGRMMAWNTEAFF. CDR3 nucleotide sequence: TGTGCCAGCAGAGGCGGGAGGGGGAGGATGATGGCTTGGAACACTGAAGCTTTCTTT.

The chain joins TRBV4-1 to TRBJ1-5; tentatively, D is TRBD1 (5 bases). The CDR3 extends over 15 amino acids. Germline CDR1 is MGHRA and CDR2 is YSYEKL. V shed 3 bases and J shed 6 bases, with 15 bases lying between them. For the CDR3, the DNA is TGCGCCAGCAGCCATCTCGGGGCTGTGGGTCAGCCCCAGCATTTT. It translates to CASSHLGAVGQPQHF.

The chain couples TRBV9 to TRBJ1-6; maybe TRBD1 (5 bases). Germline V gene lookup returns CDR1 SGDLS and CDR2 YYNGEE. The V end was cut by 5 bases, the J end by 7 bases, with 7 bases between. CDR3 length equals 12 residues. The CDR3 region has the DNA TGTGCCAGCAGTAAGGGGAATTCACCCCTCCACTTT. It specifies CASSKGNSPLHF.

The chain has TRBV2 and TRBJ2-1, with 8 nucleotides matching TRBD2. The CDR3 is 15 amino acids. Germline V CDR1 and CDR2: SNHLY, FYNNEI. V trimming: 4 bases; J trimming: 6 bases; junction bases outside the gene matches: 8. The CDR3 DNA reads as TGTGCCAGCAGTGTTGGGACTAGTCGGACCAATGAGCAGTTCTTC. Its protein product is CASSVGTSRTNEQFF.

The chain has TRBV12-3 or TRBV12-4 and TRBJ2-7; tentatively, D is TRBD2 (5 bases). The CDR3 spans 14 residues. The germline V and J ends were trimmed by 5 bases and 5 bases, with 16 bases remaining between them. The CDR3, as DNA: TGTGCCAGCAGTGCATCGGGGAATTGGGACGAGCAGTACTTC. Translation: CASSASGNWDEQYF.

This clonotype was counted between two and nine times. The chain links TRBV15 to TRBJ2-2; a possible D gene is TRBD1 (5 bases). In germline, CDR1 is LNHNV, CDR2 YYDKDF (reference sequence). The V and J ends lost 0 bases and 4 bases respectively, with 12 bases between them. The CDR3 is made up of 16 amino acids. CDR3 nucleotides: TGTGCCACCAGCAGAGATAGGGGTTCAGCCACCGGGGAGCTGTTTTTT. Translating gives CATSRDRGSATGELFF.

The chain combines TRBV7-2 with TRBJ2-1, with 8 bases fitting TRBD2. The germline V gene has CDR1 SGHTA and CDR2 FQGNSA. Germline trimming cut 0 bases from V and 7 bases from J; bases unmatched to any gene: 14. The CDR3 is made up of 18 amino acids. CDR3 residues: CASSLAGGAGLGGNEQFF. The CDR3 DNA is TGTGCCAGCAGCTTAGCGGGTGGTGCGGGACTAGGGGGTAATGAGCAGTTCTTC.

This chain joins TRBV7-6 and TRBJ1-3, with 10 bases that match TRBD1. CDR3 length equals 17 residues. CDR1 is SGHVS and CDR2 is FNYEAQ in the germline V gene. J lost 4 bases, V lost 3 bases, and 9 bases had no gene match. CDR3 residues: CASSFRGRDRGGNTIYF. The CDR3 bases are TGTGCCAGCAGCTTCAGAGGCCGGGACAGGGGAGGAAACACCATATATTTT.

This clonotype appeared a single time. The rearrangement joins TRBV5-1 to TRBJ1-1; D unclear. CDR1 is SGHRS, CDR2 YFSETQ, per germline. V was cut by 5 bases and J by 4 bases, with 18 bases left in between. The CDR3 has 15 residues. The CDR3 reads CASSWHLGRATEAFF. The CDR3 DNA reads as TGCGCCAGCAGTTGGCACCTCGGTCGGGCCACTGAAGCTTTCTTT. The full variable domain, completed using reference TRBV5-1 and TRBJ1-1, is KAGVTQTPRYLIKTRGQQVTLSCSPISGHRSVSWYQQTPGQGLQFLFEYFSETQRNKGNFPGRFSGRQFSNSRSEMNVSTLELGDSALYLCASSWHLGRATEAFFGQGTRLTVV.

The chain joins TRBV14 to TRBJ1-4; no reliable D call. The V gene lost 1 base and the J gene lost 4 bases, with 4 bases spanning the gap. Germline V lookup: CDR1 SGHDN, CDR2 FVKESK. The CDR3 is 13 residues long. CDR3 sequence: CASSQVLNEKLFF. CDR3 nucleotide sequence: TGTGCCAGCAGCCAAGTACTTAATGAAAAACTGTTTTTT.

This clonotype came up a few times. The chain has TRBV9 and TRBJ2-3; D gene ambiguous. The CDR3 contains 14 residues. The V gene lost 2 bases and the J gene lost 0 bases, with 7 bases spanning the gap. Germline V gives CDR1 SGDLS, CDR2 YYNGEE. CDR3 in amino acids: CASSVGTSTDTQYF. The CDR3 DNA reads TGTGCCAGCAGCGTTGGCACTAGCACAGATACGCAGTATTTT. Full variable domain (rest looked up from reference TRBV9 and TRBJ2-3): DSGVTQTPKHLITATGQRVTLRCSPRSGDLSVYWYQQSLDQGLQFLIQYYNGEERAKGNILERFSAQQFPDLHSELNLSSLELGDSALYFCASSVGTSTDTQYFGPGTRLTVL.

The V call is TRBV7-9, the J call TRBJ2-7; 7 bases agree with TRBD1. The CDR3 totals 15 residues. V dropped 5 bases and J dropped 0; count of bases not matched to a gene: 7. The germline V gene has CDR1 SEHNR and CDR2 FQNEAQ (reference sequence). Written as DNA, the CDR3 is TGTGCCAGCAGCGCGAACCGGGACAGCTCCTACGAGCAGTACTTC. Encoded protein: CASSANRDSSYEQYF. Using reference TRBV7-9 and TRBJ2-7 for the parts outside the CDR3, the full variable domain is DTGVSQNPRHKITKRGQNVTFRCDPISEHNRLYWYRQTLGQGPEFLTYFQNEAQLEKSRLLSDRFSAERPKGSFSTLEIQRTEQGDSAMYLCASSANRDSSYEQYFGPGTRLTVT.

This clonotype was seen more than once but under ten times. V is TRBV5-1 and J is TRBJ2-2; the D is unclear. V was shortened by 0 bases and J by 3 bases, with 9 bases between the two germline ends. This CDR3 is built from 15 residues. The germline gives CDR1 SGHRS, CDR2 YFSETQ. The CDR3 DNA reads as TGCGCCAGCAGCTTGGTATTAGCAGACACCGGGGAGCTGTTTTTT. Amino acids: CASSLVLADTGELFF.

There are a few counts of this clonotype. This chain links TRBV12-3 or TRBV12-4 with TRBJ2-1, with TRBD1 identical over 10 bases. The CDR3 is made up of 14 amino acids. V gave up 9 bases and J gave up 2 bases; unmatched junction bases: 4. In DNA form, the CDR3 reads TGTGCCAGTGCCGGGACAGGGGCCTACAATGAGCAGTTCTTC. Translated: CASAGTGAYNEQFF.

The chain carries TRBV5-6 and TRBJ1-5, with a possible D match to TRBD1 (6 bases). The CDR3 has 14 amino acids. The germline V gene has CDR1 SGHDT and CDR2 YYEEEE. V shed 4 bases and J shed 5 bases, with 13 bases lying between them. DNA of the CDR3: TGTGCCAGCAGCGTTACAGGGAACCATCAGCCCCAGCATTTT. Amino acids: CASSVTGNHQPQHF.

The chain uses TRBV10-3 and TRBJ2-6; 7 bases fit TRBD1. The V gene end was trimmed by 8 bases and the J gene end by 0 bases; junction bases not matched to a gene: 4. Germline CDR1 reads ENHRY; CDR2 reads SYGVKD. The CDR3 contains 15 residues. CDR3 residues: CAIGTESSGANVLTF. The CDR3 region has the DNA TGTGCCATCGGGACAGAAAGCTCTGGGGCCAACGTCCTGACTTTC.

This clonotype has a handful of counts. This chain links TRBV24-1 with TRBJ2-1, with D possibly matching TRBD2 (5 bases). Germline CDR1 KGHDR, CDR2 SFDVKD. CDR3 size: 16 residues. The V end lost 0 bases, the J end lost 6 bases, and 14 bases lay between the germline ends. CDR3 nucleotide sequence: TGTGCCACCAGTGATTTGACGGAGGTAAGACCCAATGAGCAGTTCTTC. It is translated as CATSDLTEVRPNEQFF.

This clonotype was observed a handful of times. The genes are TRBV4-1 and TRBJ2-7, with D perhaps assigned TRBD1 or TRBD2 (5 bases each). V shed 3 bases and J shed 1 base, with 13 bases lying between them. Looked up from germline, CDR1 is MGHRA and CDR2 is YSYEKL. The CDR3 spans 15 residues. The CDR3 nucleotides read TGCGCCAGCAGCCAGTCCGGGACGGGTTCCTACGAGCAGTACTTC. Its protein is CASSQSGTGSYEQYF.

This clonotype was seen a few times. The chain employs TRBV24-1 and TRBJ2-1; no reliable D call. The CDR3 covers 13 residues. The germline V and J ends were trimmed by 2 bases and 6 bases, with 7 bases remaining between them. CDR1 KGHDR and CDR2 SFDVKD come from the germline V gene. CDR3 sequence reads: CATSDSRFNEQFF. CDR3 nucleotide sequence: TGTGCCACCAGTGATTCCAGATTCAATGAGCAGTTCTTC.

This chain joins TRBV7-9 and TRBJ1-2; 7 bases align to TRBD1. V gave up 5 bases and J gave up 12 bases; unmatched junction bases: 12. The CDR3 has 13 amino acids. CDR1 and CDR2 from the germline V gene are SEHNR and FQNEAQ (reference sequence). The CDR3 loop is CASSQGGAPTNTF. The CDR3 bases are TGTGCCAGCAGCCAGGGGGGGGCACCCACGAACACCTTC. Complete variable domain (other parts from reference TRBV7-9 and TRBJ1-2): DTGVSQNPRHKITKRGQNVTFRCDPISEHNRLYWYRQTLGQGPEFLTYFQNEAQLEKSRLLSDRFSAERPKGSFSTLEIQRTEQGDSAMYLCASSQGGAPTNTFGSGTRLTVV.

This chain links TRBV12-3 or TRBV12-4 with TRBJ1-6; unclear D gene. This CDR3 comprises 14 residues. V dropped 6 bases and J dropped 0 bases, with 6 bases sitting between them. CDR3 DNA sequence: TGTGCCAGCAGGCTGAGCTCCTATAATTCACCCCTCCACTTT. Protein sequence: CASRLSSYNSPLHF.

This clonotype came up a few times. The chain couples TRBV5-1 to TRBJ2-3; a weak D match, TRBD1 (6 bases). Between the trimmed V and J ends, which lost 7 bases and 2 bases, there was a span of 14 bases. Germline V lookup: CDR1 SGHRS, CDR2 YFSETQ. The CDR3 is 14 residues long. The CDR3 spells CASGQGTPTDTQYF. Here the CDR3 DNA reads TGCGCCAGCGGTCAGGGGACACCCACAGATACGCAGTATTTT.

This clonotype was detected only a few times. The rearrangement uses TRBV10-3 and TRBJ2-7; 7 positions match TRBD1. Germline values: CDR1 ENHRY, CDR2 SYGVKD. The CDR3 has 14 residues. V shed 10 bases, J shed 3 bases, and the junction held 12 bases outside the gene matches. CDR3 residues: CATQGTAYIYEQYF. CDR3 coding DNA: TGTGCCACCCAGGGGACAGCTTATATCTACGAGCAGTACTTC.